The T cell receptor (beta chain) described here comes from a study of Graves' ophthalmopathy and Graves' hyperthyroidism listed by TCRdb under 2018. Describing the broader study: Peripheral blood was collected before any treatment was given, at the time of initial diagnosis. To explore V-J signatures that separate ophthalmopathy from hyperthyroidism, a discovery set of about a hundred patients was enrolled, consisting of approximately 44 with ophthalmopathy and around 60 with stable hyperthyroidism. The roughly 94 discovery patients were randomly divided into training and test sets at a 7:3 ratio. In total, around 130 blood samples were TCR-sequenced: approximately 42 ophthalmopathy, under 80 hyperthyroidism and 17 hyperthyroidism-to-ophthalmopathy patients. Following sampling, methimazole starting at 30 mg daily was administered to hyperthyroidism patients, and high-dose intravenous methylprednisolone was administered to ophthalmopathy patients. In over 5 hyperthyroidism patients, the T-cell repertoire of thyroid tissue was compared with the T-cell repertoire of blood. An independent validation cohort was composed of some 19 hyperthyroidism patients and around 16 patients who later progressed from hyperthyroidism to ophthalmopathy. To tell Graves' ophthalmopathy apart from Graves' hyperthyroidism, and to predict which patients would progress to ophthalmopathy, the study relied on TCR beta repertoire signatures. Study-level results and caveats: Most expanded thyroid clonotypes with frequency above 0.001 were also detected in blood, suggesting blood repertoires may reflect the thyroid immune response. In validation, the model predicted ophthalmopathy progression with roughly 68% sensitivity and 72.22% specificity; some twelve predicted patients were CT-confirmed with GO in a median of approximately 6.2 months. No statistical method was used to set the sample size in advance, and the investigators knew which group each participant was assigned to. The 13-signature model separated ophthalmopathy from stable hyperthyroidism with over 85% sensitivity and 81.08% specificity in cross-validation, and 80%/75% in the test set.

V drops 4 bases and J drops 7 bases, leaving 8 bases in between. The CDR3 measures 12 amino acids from cysteine to phenylalanine. The retained sequence is limited to the CDR3, 36 bases, with the frame set at the first base. Hyperthyroidism was considered stable if no progression to ophthalmopathy occurred within 18 months of follow-up. The hyperthyroidism patients were 18 to 65 years old and newly diagnosed, with a disease duration of less than 2 months. Patients with other autoimmune diseases, uncontrolled infections, pregnancy or lactation were excluded from the study. Clinical symptoms, serum thyroxine, TRAb, thyroid ultrasound and orbital computed tomography were used for diagnosis. Using Ficoll-Paque density gradient centrifugation, PBMCs were isolated from about 10 ml of fresh peripheral blood. Total RNA was extracted using Trizol reagent, and RNA quality was checked on an Agilent 2100 Bioanalyzer.

This clonotype came up many times. The clone's antigen remains unknown. Base qualities are missing; no much larger clone stands one base away. For repertoire sequencing, TCR beta CDR3 regions were amplified from RNA transcripts. HTBI primers and the Qiagen OneStep RT-PCR kit were used in a first-round RT-PCR, which was followed by a second-round multiplex PCR, size selection and purification. The libraries underwent paired-end sequencing with 100 bp reads on an Illumina HiSeq2000. As for the original processing: SOAPnuke was used to process the reads, removing any read that contained adapters or uncalled bases, had a mean Phred below 15, or lacked an exact match to the constant primer or identifier. COPE v1.2.5 was used to merge the high-quality paired reads. Each unique nucleotide sequence was treated as a clonotype, and MiTCR v1.1 was used to align the clonotypes to the IMGT TRB V, D and J references. Only V-J combinations with frequency above 0.0001 were analysed, covering approximately 99% of repertoires. For each V-J combination, a TCR clonal expansion and chaos score was defined as F50 clonal expansion divided by the chaos observed in the TCRdist matrix. Welch's t-statistics and random forest were used to narrow the features down to over ten V-J combinations, which were then fed into a naive Bayes classifier. Thyroid-blood repertoire similarity was quantified with the Morisita-Horn index. TCRdb ran its own pipeline on the public reads, namely fastp trimming at Q25 and MiXCR clone calling, and kept in-frame beta chains. Merged by CDR3 protein, the rows form single entries marked with the most common genes and DNA. In this record, the V and J calls reflect TCRdb's handling and not the investigators' own analysis. Across this sample there are hundreds of thousands of distinct CDR3 sequences, with roughly 14% seen only once. The ten largest clones add up to 5.5% to 8% of the sample.

The chain joins TRBV12-3 or TRBV12-4 to TRBJ1-5, with no D gene named confidently. This clonotype was sampled from a woman between 18 and 29 years old with stable Graves' hyperthyroidism. Donor details come from another sample of the same person, matched by shared clones. Sequenced: peripheral blood. Read as DNA, the sequence is TGTGCCAGCAGTTCCCTCGGACAGCCCCAGCATTTT. This yields the protein CASSSLGQPQHF.